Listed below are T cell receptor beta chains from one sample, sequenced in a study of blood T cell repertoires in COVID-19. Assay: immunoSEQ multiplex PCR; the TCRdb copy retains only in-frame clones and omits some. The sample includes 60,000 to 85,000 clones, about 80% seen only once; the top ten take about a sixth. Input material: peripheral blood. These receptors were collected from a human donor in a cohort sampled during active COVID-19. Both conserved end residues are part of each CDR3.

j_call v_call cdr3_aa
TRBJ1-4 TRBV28 CASSLTATNEKLFF
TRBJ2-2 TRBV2 CASSPEGTDTGELFF
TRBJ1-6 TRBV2 CASIRSETGLNSPLHF
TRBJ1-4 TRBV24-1 CATRGSRGGKIATNEKLFF
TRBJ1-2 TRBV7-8 CASSLGGSVQPNYGYTF
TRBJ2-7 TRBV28 CASSLSRRYEQYF
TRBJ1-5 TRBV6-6 CATNSRYSNQPQHF
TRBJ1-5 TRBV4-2 CASSFGTGRGSNQPQHF
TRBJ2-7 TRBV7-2 CASSLAGGPTYEQYF
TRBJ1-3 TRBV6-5 CASSKTVSSGNTIYF
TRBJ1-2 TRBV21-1 CASSATGTGSGYGYTF
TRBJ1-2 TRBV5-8 CASSLGGLYGYTF
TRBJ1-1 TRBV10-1 CASRLQPNTEAFF
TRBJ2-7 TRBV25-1 CASSVGRGFYYEQYF
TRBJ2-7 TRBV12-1 CASSLSSARETSGGAYEQYF
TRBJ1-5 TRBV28 CASSFRGLSNQPQHF
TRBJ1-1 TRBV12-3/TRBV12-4 CASKSGYTEAFF
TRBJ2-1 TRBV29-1 CSVWTDYNEQFF
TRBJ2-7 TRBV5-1 CASSRSTGQGRDEQYF
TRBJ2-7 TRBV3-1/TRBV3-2 CASSWAAYEQYF
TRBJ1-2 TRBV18 CASSPSGGSGYTF
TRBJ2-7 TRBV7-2 CASSLAGLGGYEQYF
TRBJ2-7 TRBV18 CASSPHALNYEQYF
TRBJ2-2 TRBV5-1 CASSLGTGRTGELFF
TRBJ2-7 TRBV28 CASRRLAGGGEQYF
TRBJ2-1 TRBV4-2 CASSQDRIQRLFF
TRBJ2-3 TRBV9 CASSVGDRGRDTQYF
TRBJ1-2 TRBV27 CASSIGSSYGYTF
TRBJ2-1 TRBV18 CASSPPVVSGASSYNEQFF
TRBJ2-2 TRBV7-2 CASSWTSGNTGELFF
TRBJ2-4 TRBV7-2 CASSLVGGAPDIQYF
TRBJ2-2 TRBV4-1 CASSQASGRAEELFF
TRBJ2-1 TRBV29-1 CSAGLAGGAGNNEQFF
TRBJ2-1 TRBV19 CASSISPTVPYNEQFF
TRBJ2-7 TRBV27 CASSLGLALGEQYF
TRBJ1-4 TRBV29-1 CSYCRRRRPDEKLFF
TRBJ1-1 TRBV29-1 CSPASRGECTEAFF
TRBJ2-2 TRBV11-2 CASSLGLVTGELFF
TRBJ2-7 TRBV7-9 CASSLRGRGEQYF
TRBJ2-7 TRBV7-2 CASSPGTYYEQYF
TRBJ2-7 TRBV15 CATSRYGGEQYF
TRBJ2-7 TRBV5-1 CASNVDSQGPYEQYF
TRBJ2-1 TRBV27 CASSLSRGPYHEQFF
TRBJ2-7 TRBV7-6 CASSPRERPYEQYF
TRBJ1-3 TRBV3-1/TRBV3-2 CASSRDSVGNTIYF
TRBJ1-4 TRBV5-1 CASSLGDRDNEKLFF
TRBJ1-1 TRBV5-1 CASSNTTNTEAFF
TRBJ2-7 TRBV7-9 CASSLDGARREYF
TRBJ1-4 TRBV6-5 CASSTSGDVEKLFF
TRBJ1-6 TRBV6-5 CASRGRRYFNSPLHF
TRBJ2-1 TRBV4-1 CASSHLVLAGAEQFF
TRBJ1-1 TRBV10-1 CASSEVQGGWNTEAFF